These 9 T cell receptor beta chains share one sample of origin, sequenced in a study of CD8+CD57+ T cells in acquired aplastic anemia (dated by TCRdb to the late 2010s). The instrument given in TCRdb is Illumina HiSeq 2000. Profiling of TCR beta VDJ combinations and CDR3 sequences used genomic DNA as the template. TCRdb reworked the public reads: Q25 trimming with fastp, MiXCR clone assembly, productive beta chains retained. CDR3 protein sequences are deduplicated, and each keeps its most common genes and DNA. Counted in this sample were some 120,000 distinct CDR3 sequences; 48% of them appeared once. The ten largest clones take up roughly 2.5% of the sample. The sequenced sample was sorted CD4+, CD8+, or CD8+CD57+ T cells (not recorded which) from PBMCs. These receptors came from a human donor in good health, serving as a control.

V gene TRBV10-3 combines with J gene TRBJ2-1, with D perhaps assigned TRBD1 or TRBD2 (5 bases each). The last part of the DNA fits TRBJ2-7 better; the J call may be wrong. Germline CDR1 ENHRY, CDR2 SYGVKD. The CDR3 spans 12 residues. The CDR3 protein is CAIRRGGDEQYF. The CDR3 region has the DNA TGTGCCATCAGGAGGGGCGGCGACGAGCAGTACTTC.

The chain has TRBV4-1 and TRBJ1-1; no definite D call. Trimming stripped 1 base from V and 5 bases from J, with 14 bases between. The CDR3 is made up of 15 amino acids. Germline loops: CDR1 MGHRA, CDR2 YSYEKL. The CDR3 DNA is TGCGCCAGCAGCCAAGGGGTTAAGGGTAGGACTGAAGCTTTCTTT. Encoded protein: CASSQGVKGRTEAFF.

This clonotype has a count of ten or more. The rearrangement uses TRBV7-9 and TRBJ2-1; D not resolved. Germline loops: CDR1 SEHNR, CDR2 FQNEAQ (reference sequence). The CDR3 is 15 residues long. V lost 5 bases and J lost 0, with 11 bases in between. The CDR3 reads CASSLGYGSYNEQFF. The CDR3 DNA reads TGTGCCAGCAGCCTCGGATACGGCTCCTACAATGAGCAGTTCTTC.

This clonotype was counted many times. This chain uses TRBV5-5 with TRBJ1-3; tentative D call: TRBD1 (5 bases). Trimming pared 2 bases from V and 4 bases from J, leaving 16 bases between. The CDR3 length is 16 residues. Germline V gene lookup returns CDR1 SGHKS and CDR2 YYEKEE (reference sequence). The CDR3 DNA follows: TGTGCCAGCAGCTTAGGGGACGGCACTGGAGGAAACACCATATATTTT. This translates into CASSLGDGTGGNTIYF.

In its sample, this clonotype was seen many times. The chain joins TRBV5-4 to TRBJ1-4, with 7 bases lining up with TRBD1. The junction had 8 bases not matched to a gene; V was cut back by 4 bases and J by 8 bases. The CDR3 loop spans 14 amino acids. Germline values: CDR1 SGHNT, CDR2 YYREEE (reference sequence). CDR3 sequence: CASSRGQRGEKLFF. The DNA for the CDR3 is TGTGCCAGCAGCCGGGGACAGCGCGGAGAAAAACTGTTTTTT.

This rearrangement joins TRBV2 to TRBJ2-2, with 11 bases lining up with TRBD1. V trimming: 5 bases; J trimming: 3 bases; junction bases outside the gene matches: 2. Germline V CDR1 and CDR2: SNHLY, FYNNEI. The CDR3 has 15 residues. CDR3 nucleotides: TGTGCCAGCAGTCGGGACAGGGGGTACACCGGGGAGCTGTTTTTT. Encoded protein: CASSRDRGYTGELFF.

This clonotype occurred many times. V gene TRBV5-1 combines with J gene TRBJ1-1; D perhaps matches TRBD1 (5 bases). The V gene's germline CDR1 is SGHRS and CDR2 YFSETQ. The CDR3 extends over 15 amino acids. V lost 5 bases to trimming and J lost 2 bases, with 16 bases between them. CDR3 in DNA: TGCGCCAGCAGATCCAGTCAGGGCCCAAACACTGAAGCTTTCTTT. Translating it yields CASRSSQGPNTEAFF.

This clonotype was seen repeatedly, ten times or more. Written as DNA, the CDR3 is TGTGCCACCAGCAGCGACCGGACAGGCGGAGGTTGGGGTTCACCCCTCCACTTT. Its translation: CATSSDRTGGGWGSPLHF. The chain couples TRBV15 to TRBJ1-6; the match to TRBD1 covers 7 bases. With 3 bases clipped from V and 9 bases from J, the junction kept 17 bases outside the gene matches. Germline V lookup: CDR1 LNHNV, CDR2 YYDKDF (reference sequence). CDR3 length: 18 residues.

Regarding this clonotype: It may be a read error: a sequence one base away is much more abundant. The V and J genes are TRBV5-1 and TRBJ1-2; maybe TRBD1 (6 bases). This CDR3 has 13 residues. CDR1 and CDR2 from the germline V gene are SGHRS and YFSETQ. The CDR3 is CASSRDTQGGFTF. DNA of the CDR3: TGCGCCAGCAGCCGGGACACTCAAGGCGGCTTCACCTTC.